Listed here are 20 T cell receptor beta chains from one sample, sequenced in a study of T cell clonality in common variable immunodeficiency. Sequenced by immunoSEQ multiplex PCR; TCRdb stores in-frame clones only, minus some. The repertoire yields around 47,000 clones, none seen only once; the top ten contain about 2%. The material sequenced was peripheral blood mononuclear cells. These receptors all stem from a person between 18 and 75 years old in good health.

This clone was counted many times. The CDR3 goes on 3 residues after the read ends, and that part is filled in from the germline J gene. The chain uses TRBV19 and TRBJ2-1; 7 nucleotides align to TRBD1. Germline-derived CDR1 and CDR2 are LNHDA and SQIVND (reference sequence). The CDR3 is 17 amino acids. The V and J ends lost 4 bases and 0 bases, in that order; junction bases with no gene match: 9. The CDR3 bases that were read are TGTGCCAGTAGTAACCGACGACAGGGCAGCTCCTACAATGAG. It translates to CASSNRRQGSSYNE. The entire CDR3 protein is CASSNRRQGSSYNEQFF. Complete variable domain (other parts from reference TRBV19 and TRBJ2-1): DGGITQSPKYLFRKEGQNVTLSCEQNLNHDAMYWYRQDPGQGLRLIYYSQIVNDFQKGDIAEGYSVSREKKESFPLTVTSAQKNPTAFYLCASSNRRQGSSYNEQFFGPGTRLTVL.

This clone came up many times. The CDR3 is cut off 3 residues early in the read; its end comes from the germline J gene. The rearrangement uses TRBV20-1 and TRBJ2-7; D perhaps matches TRBD1 (5 bases). The germline V and J ends were trimmed by 7 bases and 1 base, with 14 bases remaining between them. Germline V gene sequence: CDR1 DFQATT, CDR2 SNEGSKA (reference sequence). The length of the CDR3 is 13 residues. CDR3 sequence reads: CSVPQAGSYEQYF. The covered CDR3 bases are TGCAGTGTCCCCCAGGCAGGGTCCTACGAG.

This clone was recorded many times. The read gets to within 3 residues of the CDR3 end, and the germline J gene fills in the rest. V gene TRBV18 combines with J gene TRBJ2-7; 10 bases are shared with TRBD1. The CDR3 is 15 amino acids. V was pared by 6 bases and J by 3 bases, with 8 bases of the junction left unmatched. Germline CDR1 KGHSH, CDR2 LQKENI. The DNA read from the CDR3 is TGTGCCAGCTCGTATGGACAGGGGGAAGGCTACGAG. Residues: CASSYGQGEGYE. The CDR3 in full is CASSYGQGEGYEQYF.

This clone has at least ten counts. The DNA ends 3 residues before the CDR3 does, and the rest of the CDR3 is filled in from the germline J gene. The V and J genes are TRBV19 and TRBJ2-1, with 8 bases lining up with TRBD2. The CDR3 is made up of 18 amino acids. Germline V CDR1 and CDR2: LNHDA, SQIVND (reference sequence). The ends lost 4 bases at V and 6 bases at J; junction bases unmatched: 17. The part of the CDR3 DNA that was read is TGTGCCAGTAGTACGCTCCTCCGAGCGAGCGGGAGTACCAATGAG. Its protein is CASSTLLRASGSTNE. The whole CDR3 is CASSTLLRASGSTNEQFF.

This clone was seen only a few times. The CDR3: CSASGGHWGYTF. CDR3 DNA, as far as it was read: TGCAGTGCTAGTGGGGGACATTGGGGC. The chain recombines TRBV20-1 with TRBJ1-2; D might be TRBD1 (6 bases). With the read ending 3 residues before the CDR3 end, the germline J gene is used to fill in that end. The CDR3 contains 12 residues. Looked up from germline, CDR1 is DFQATT and CDR2 is SNEGSKA (reference sequence).

This clone has at least ten counts. The read ends 3 residues early relative to the CDR3; the germline J gene fills the gap. The chain is built from TRBV7-3 and TRBJ2-1; 11 nucleotides line up with TRBD2. The germline gives CDR1 SGHTA, CDR2 FQGTGA. The trim removed 5 bases at V and 4 bases at J, leaving 4 bases unmatched. This CDR3 is built from 15 residues. CDR3 bases read: TGTGCCAGCAGCAGAGTAGCGGGGGGGTACAATGAG. This codes for CASSRVAGGYNE. The entire CDR3 reads CASSRVAGGYNEQFF.

This clone was seen more than once but under ten times. The CDR3 end falls 3 residues outside the read, so it is completed with the germline J gene. Other DNA sequences from this sample encode an identical CDR3 as well. This sequence joins TRBV7-9 and TRBJ1-5; D perhaps matches TRBD1 (5 bases). Trimming stripped 1 base from V and 6 bases from J, with 13 bases between. This CDR3 has 15 amino acids. CDR1 and CDR2 from the germline V gene are SEHNR and FQNEAQ (reference sequence). Partial CDR3 DNA: TGTGCCAGCAGCTTAGAGATTGGGGGGAGTCAGCCC. Amino acids: CASSLEIGGSQP. The complete CDR3 reads CASSLEIGGSQPQHF.

This clone occurred many times. The CDR3 end lies 3 residues beyond the end of the read and is filled in from the germline J gene. The V gene is TRBV7-3, the J gene TRBJ2-5; TRBD2 agrees at 10 bases. The ends lost 5 bases at V and 2 bases at J; junction bases unmatched: 8. Germline CDR1 reads SGHTA; CDR2 reads FQGTGA. The CDR3 runs to 16 residues. The CDR3 sequence: CASSAWVAGGQETQYF. The part of the CDR3 DNA that was read is TGTGCCAGCAGCGCTTGGGTAGCGGGGGGTCAAGAGACC.

This clone was detected many times. The read terminates 3 residues ahead of where the CDR3 ends, so the germline J gene completes it. This chain links TRBV5-1 with TRBJ2-5; 8 bases align to TRBD2. The J segment lost 1 base and the V segment lost 4 bases, leaving 6 bases of the junction unmatched. This CDR3 comprises 15 residues. In germline, CDR1 is SGHRS, CDR2 YFSETQ. The CDR3 loop reads CASSLAGVSQETQYF. The CDR3 DNA, read in part, is TGCGCCAGCAGCCTAGCGGGCGTATCCCAAGAGACC.

The CDR3 DNA, read in part, is TGTGCCAGTAGTAGACTAGCGGCCAGCTCCTACAATGAC. It translates to CASSRLAASSYND. The full CDR3 protein reads CASSRLAASSYNDYTF. This rearrangement joins TRBV19 to TRBJ1-2; D gene ambiguous. The observed sequence ends 3 residues before the CDR3 terminus, with the missing tail filled in from the germline J gene. The CDR3 runs 16 residues. Germline V gene sequence: CDR1 LNHDA, CDR2 SQIVND (reference sequence).

With regard to this clone: Read data end 3 residues before the CDR3 end; the end is taken from the germline J gene. This chain joins TRBV20-1 and TRBJ1-5, with D hard to call. V was shortened by 3 bases and J by 7 bases, with 10 bases between the two germline ends. Per the germline V gene, CDR1 is DFQATT and CDR2 is SNEGSKA (reference sequence). The CDR3 consists of 12 residues. Incomplete CDR3 DNA: TGCAGTGCTAGGCGGGGAGACCAGCCC. Amino acids: CSARRGDQP. The CDR3 in full is CSARRGDQPQHF.

This clone showed up many times. The CDR3 end lies 3 residues beyond the end of the read and is filled in from the germline J gene. The chain uses TRBV5-1 and TRBJ2-1; TRBD2 aligns across 7 bases. V shed 4 bases and J 4 bases; nucleotides not matched to a gene: 11. This CDR3 has 16 amino acids. Germline V gene data show CDR1 as SGHRS and CDR2 as YFSETQ. This CDR3 reads CASSRAPSGEYNEQFF. The CDR3 bases that were read are TGCGCCAGCAGCCGAGCCCCTAGCGGAGAATACAATGAG.

As for this clone: The read ends 3 residues before the CDR3 terminus; that terminus is restored from the germline J gene. This chain connects TRBV20-1 to TRBJ2-1, with 10 bases fitting TRBD1. J lost 8 bases, V lost 0 bases, and 7 bases had no gene match. Germline values: CDR1 DFQATT, CDR2 SNEGSKA (reference sequence). The length of the CDR3 is 15 residues. The CDR3 reads CSARDSRQGADEQFF. The sequenced CDR3 bases are TGCAGTGCTAGAGATTCGAGACAGGGGGCGGATGAG.

The sample holds many counts of this clone. The read terminates 3 residues before the CDR3 end, so the remaining end is supplied by the germline J gene. The V and J genes are TRBV2 and TRBJ1-3, with D possibly matching TRBD1 (6 bases). Germline V gene sequence: CDR1 SNHLY, CDR2 FYNNEI. The CDR3 loop spans 13 amino acids. The germline V and J ends were trimmed by 8 bases and 4 bases, with 12 bases remaining between them. The CDR3 bases that were read are TGTGCCAGCGTTACAGGGAACGGAAACACC. Translated, it gives CASVTGNGNT. The whole CDR3 protein is CASVTGNGNTIYF.

In regard to this clone: The read finishes 3 residues shy of the CDR3 end, and the germline J gene is used to complete it. V and J are TRBV18 and TRBJ1-1, with 7 bases matching TRBD1. V gave up 2 bases and J gave up 2 bases; unmatched junction bases: 11. CDR1 and CDR2 from the germline V gene are KGHSH and LQKENI. This CDR3 is 17 amino acids long. Here the CDR3 reads CASSPTPHGQANTEAFF. The CDR3 DNA, read in part, is TGTGCCAGCTCACCAACGCCTCATGGACAGGCCAACACTGAA.

This clone was counted only a few times. The read stops 3 residues short of the end of the CDR3; the missing end is completed from the germline J gene. The gene calls are TRBV20-1 and TRBJ1-2; possibly TRBD1 for D (6 bases). This CDR3 comprises 13 residues. Between the trimmed V and J ends, which lost 6 bases and 4 bases, there was a span of 15 bases. Germline V CDR1 and CDR2: DFQATT, SNEGSKA (reference sequence). The part of the CDR3 DNA that was read is TGCAGTGCCTGGACGGGGGGCGGCTATGGC. Translating it yields CSAWTGGGYG. Given in full, the CDR3 is CSAWTGGGYGYTF.

This clone has just a few counts. The read stops 3 residues short of the end of the CDR3; the missing end is completed from the germline J gene. The rearrangement links TRBV7-2 to TRBJ2-1; 7 bases map to TRBD2. Germline V gene lookup returns CDR1 SGHTA and CDR2 FQGNSA. The CDR3 runs 13 residues. Trimming removed 5 bases from V and 5 bases from J; junction bases left unmatched: 3. Partial CDR3 DNA: TGTGCCAGCAGCATAGGACTAGACAATGAG. Its protein is CASSIGLDNE. The whole CDR3 is CASSIGLDNEQFF.

This clone appeared many times. The CDR3 is cut off 3 residues early in the read; its end comes from the germline J gene. This rearrangement joins TRBV20-1 to TRBJ2-2, with 14 bases lining up with TRBD2. The germline CDR1 and CDR2 sequences are DFQATT and SNEGSKA (reference sequence). Trimming removed 0 bases from V and 4 bases from J; junction bases left unmatched: 13. This CDR3 is built from 20 residues. CDR3 bases read: TGCAGTGCTAGAGACCTACCAACGACTAGCGGGGGGGCGTTCACCGGGGAG. This encodes CSARDLPTTSGGAFTGE. The full CDR3 protein is CSARDLPTTSGGAFTGELFF.

This clone was seen ten or more times. Read data end 3 residues before the CDR3 end; the end is taken from the germline J gene. The chain recombines TRBV15 with TRBJ2-3; 10 nucleotides match TRBD2. In germline, CDR1 is LNHNV, CDR2 YYDKDF (reference sequence). The CDR3 runs to 15 residues. The V segment lost 1 base and the J segment 4 bases; nucleotides outside the gene matches: 2. CDR3: CATSRVLAGADTQYF. The CDR3 DNA, read in part, is TGTGCCACCAGCAGAGTCCTAGCGGGGGCAGATACG.

At least ten counts were recorded for this clone. The read comes to an end 3 residues before the CDR3 does, leaving the germline J gene to fill in the end. The chain carries TRBV7-3 and TRBJ2-7; 10 bases match TRBD2. This CDR3 spans 16 amino acids. CDR1 is SGHTA, CDR2 FQGTGA, per germline. The V segment lost 6 bases and the J segment 4 bases; nucleotides outside the gene matches: 12. Partial CDR3 DNA: TGTGCCAGCAGGCTCCGAGTAGCGGGAGGTAAGTACGAG. Its protein product is CASRLRVAGGKYE. Given in full, the CDR3 is CASRLRVAGGKYEQYF.